A selection of T cell receptor beta chains follows, all from one sample in a study of immune heterogeneity within non-small cell lung tumors. TCRdb processed the multiplex PCR reads anew with MiXCR; each CDR3 protein has one entry. The sample records over 9,500 distinct CDR3 sequences, 20% to 25% being singletons. Input material: lung tumor tissue. These receptors all come from a man aged 55 to 69 with non-small cell lung cancer. The CDR3 runs from the conserved cysteine through the conserved F or W. The D gene is left open where the match is weak. Some rows mark clone size as missing; the rest say once, few, many or name a class of expanded clone.

CDR3 protein	CDR3 DNA	V gene	J gene	clone size	D gene
CASSPDGQGNQPQHF	TGTGCCAGCTCACCAGACGGACAGGGGAATCAGCCCCAGCATTTT	TRBV18	TRBJ1-5	few	TRBD1
CASHVGAGVINQPQHF	TGTGCCAGCCACGTTGGGGCAGGGGTCATAAATCAGCCCCAGCATTTT	TRBV27	TRBJ1-5	medium-sized	-
CSARGGAGGSDTQYF	TGCAGTGCTAGAGGAGGCGCGGGAGGTTCAGATACGCAGTATTTT	TRBV20-1	TRBJ2-3	few	TRBD2
CASSKTQAGDEQYF	TGCGCCAGCAGTAAAACCCAGGCTGGGGACGAGCAGTACTTC	TRBV5-1	TRBJ2-7	medium-sized	-
CASSLLPPSGSGAGELFF	TGTGCCAGCAGCCTCCTACCACCTAGCGGGAGTGGGGCCGGGGAGCTGTTTTTT	TRBV2	TRBJ2-2	-	TRBD2
CASSEWPGLAGPRKANEQFF	TGTGCCAGCAGTGAATGGCCGGGACTAGCGGGTCCCCGGAAGGCCAATGAGCAGTTCTTC	TRBV2	TRBJ2-1	few	TRBD2
CASARSQGVSRDTQYF	TGTGCCAGCGCCCGCAGCCAGGGGGTCTCCAGAGATACGCAGTATTTT	TRBV27	TRBJ2-3	-	TRBD1
CASSYSEGAISGNTIYF	TGTGCCAGCAGTTACTCGGAGGGGGCAATCTCTGGAAACACCATATATTTT	TRBV6-5	TRBJ1-3	-	TRBD1
CSVLAVGSEQFF	TGCAGTGTCCTGGCTGTTGGGAGTGAGCAGTTCTTC	TRBV20-1	TRBJ2-1	few	-
CASIIPGQELANYGYTF	TGTGCCAGCATTATCCCGGGACAGGAATTAGCGAACTATGGCTACACCTTC	TRBV2	TRBJ1-2	-	TRBD1
CAWSPGTGSPNTEAFF	TGTGCCTGGAGTCCCGGGACAGGAAGCCCTAACACTGAAGCTTTCTTT	TRBV30	TRBJ1-1	-	TRBD1
CSVEEGSYEQYF	TGCAGCGTTGAGGAGGGTTCCTACGAGCAGTACTTC	TRBV29-1	TRBJ2-7	few	-
CASGLQTPPDRKSYEQYF	TGTGCCAGCGGCCTACAGACTCCCCCGGACAGGAAATCCTACGAGCAGTACTTC	TRBV27	TRBJ2-7	medium-sized	TRBD1
CASSQGTLYEQYF	TGTGCCAGCAGCCAAGGAACCCTCTACGAGCAGTACTTC	TRBV14	TRBJ2-7	few	-
CASSQARPTEAFF	TGCGCCAGCAGCCAGGCCAGGCCCACTGAAGCTTTCTTT	TRBV5-1	TRBJ1-1	few	-
CASSESHTQETQYF	TGTGCCAGCAGTGAATCCCACACACAAGAGACCCAGTACTTC	TRBV6-1	TRBJ2-5	-	-
CSVGLAGVYEQYF	TGCAGCGTTGGGCTAGCGGGAGTGTACGAGCAGTACTTC	TRBV29-1	TRBJ2-7	few	TRBD2
CASSRSGSISGNTIYF	TGTGCCAGCAGCCGCTCGGGGAGCATCTCTGGAAACACCATATATTTT	TRBV9	TRBJ1-3	-	-
CASSRSGTGMGGELFF	TGCGCCAGCAGTCGATCCGGGACAGGGATGGGCGGGGAGCTGTTTTTT	TRBV5-1	TRBJ2-2	many	TRBD1
CSAAGDRGNQPQHF	TGCAGTGCTGCGGGGGACCGGGGCAATCAGCCCCAGCATTTT	TRBV20-1	TRBJ1-5	many	-
CASSSGQGDEKLFF	TGTGCCAGCTCATCGGGACAGGGGGATGAAAAACTGTTTTTT	TRBV18	TRBJ1-4	medium-sized	TRBD1
CASWTHGTGAREQFF	TGTGCCAGCTGGACCCACGGGACAGGGGCCCGGGAGCAGTTCTTC	TRBV28	TRBJ2-1	few	TRBD1
CASSRGKGVQPQHF	TGTGCCAGCAGTCGGGGAAAGGGGGTCCAGCCCCAGCATTTT	TRBV6-1	TRBJ1-5	medium-sized	-
CASRAPRDREGNTIYF	TGTGCCAGCAGGGCTCCCCGGGACAGGGAAGGAAACACCATATATTTT	TRBV2	TRBJ1-3	-	TRBD1
CAWSVRGWGTEAFF	TGTGCCTGGAGTGTAAGGGGCTGGGGCACTGAAGCTTTCTTT	TRBV30	TRBJ1-1	medium-sized	-
CASSLTGATGELFF	TGTGCCAGCAGTTTGACGGGGGCGACCGGGGAGCTGTTTTTT	TRBV12-3/TRBV12-4	TRBJ2-2	medium-sized	-
CSVDPNPTGQGLFNEQFF	TGCAGCGTTGATCCCAACCCTACGGGACAGGGTCTCTTCAATGAGCAGTTCTTC	TRBV29-1	TRBJ2-1	-	TRBD1
CASSLAGADTQYF	TGTGCCAGTAGCCTGGCGGGGGCAGATACGCAGTATTTT	TRBV19	TRBJ2-3	-	TRBD2
CASSLRGRGDEQYF	TGTGCCAGCAGTTTGCGCGGGAGAGGGGACGAGCAGTACTTC	TRBV12-3/TRBV12-4	TRBJ2-7	medium-sized	TRBD2
CATSDFRTSGNNEQFF	TGTGCCACCAGTGATTTCCGGACTAGCGGAAACAATGAGCAGTTCTTC	TRBV24-1	TRBJ2-1	few	TRBD2
CSARTGGEGNEQFF	TGCAGTGCAAGAACAGGGGGCGAGGGTAATGAGCAGTTCTTC	TRBV20-1	TRBJ2-1	-	TRBD1
CASSRDRGLEQYF	TGTGCCTCTAGCCGGGACAGGGGGCTCGAGCAGTACTTC	TRBV6-4	TRBJ2-7	few	TRBD1
CASSLYRGVNQPQHF	TGTGCCAGCAGCTTGTACAGGGGAGTAAATCAGCCCCAGCATTTT	TRBV5-5	TRBJ1-5	-	TRBD1
CSVVKGETQYF	TGCAGCGTTGTAAAGGGGGAGACCCAGTACTTC	TRBV29-1	TRBJ2-5	once	-
CATSRDRDEQFF	TGTGCCACCAGCAGAGATAGGGATGAGCAGTTCTTC	TRBV15	TRBJ2-1	medium-sized	-
CASSHGDSGNTIYF	TGTGCCAGCTCGCACGGAGATTCTGGAAACACCATATATTTT	TRBV18	TRBJ1-3	-	-
CSASSPGENLAEQYF	TGCAGTGCTAGTAGTCCCGGAGAGAACCTGGCCGAGCAGTACTTC	TRBV20-1	TRBJ2-7	-	-
CASSRDSTHEQYF	TGTGCCAGCTCAAGGGACAGCACCCACGAGCAGTACTTC	TRBV18	TRBJ2-7	-	TRBD1
CSARHDPPGSGELFF	TGCAGTGCTAGACACGACCCACCAGGCAGCGGGGAGCTGTTTTTT	TRBV20-1	TRBJ2-2	-	-
CASGWDAYEKLFF	TGTGCCAGCGGATGGGACGCCTACGAAAAACTGTTTTTT	TRBV7-9	TRBJ1-4	-	-
CSARGTSGLYEQYF	TGCAGTGCTAGAGGGACTAGCGGGCTCTACGAGCAGTACTTC	TRBV20-1	TRBJ2-7	-	TRBD2
CASRGLAGYEQYF	TGTGCCAGCAGGGGACTAGCGGGATACGAGCAGTACTTC	TRBV3-1	TRBJ2-7	-	TRBD2
CASRGDGGGDEQYF	TGTGCCAGCAGGGGGGACGGGGGGGGGGACGAGCAGTACTTC	TRBV5-6	TRBJ2-7	-	TRBD2
CASSNPGLQPNEQFF	TGTGCCAGCAGTAACCCGGGACTCCAACCAAATGAGCAGTTCTTC	TRBV6-1	TRBJ2-1	-	-
CASSKGLSYEQYF	TGTGCCAGCAGCAAGGGACTCTCCTACGAGCAGTACTTC	TRBV11-3	TRBJ2-7	medium-sized	-
CATSRAGITSPLHF	TGTGCCACCAGCAGAGCCGGTATCACCTCACCCCTCCACTTT	TRBV15	TRBJ1-6	medium-sized	-
CASTQGGHEQYF	TGTGCCAGCACCCAGGGGGGCCACGAGCAGTACTTC	TRBV12-3/TRBV12-4	TRBJ2-7	medium-sized	-
CASSFSFGAEETQYF	TGTGCCAGCAGTTTCTCATTTGGGGCGGAAGAGACCCAGTACTTC	TRBV11-3	TRBJ2-5	few	-
CSAKTVPEGGQYF	TGCAGTGCCAAGACCGTCCCGGAAGGGGGGCAGTACTTC	TRBV20-1	TRBJ2-7	medium-sized	-
CASKGQGPSNEKLFF	TGTGCCAGCAAGGGACAGGGACCCTCTAATGAAAAACTGTTTTTT	TRBV2	TRBJ1-4	-	TRBD1
CSARDPAGDVSTDTQYF	TGCAGTGCTAGAGATCCTGCAGGAGATGTAAGCACAGATACGCAGTATTTT	TRBV20-1	TRBJ2-3	-	-